This T cell receptor beta chain was identified during a study of blood T cell repertoires in COVID-19. Study overall: There were acute and convalescent COVID-19 samples, and they came from the United States, Italy and Spain. Nucleic acid was either cDNA or gDNA, and it came from T cells, B-cell-depleted T cells, or PBMCs.

Residents of about two dozen US areas, aged roughly 18 to 89 years, made up the participants. Donors in Cohort 3 counted as recovered after two negative PCRs, clearance, or symptom resolution. V was pared by 5 bases and J by 5 bases, with 18 bases of the junction left unmatched. The CDR3 spans 17 residues. Produced via immunoSEQ multiplex PCR; TCRdb's table is partial and in-frame only. The table includes about 170,000 clones, around nine tenths detected once. This TCR came from a woman under 30 who had recovered from COVID-19. This chain joins TRBV23-1 and TRBJ2-7, with TRBD1 identical over 7 bases. TRBV23-1 is recorded as an ORF, its role being uncertain. The sequenced sample consisted of PBMCs or T cells enriched from blood (not recorded which). CDR3 coding DNA: TGCGCCAGCAGTATCCGCCCCTGGGAGACAGGGAATCACGAGCAGTACTTC. It encodes CASSIRPWETGNHEQYF.